These 27 T cell receptor beta chains share one sample of origin, sequenced in a study of graft-versus-host responses after intestinal transplantation. What these receptors recognize is not known. Data came from immunoSEQ multiplex PCR; TCRdb stores just in-frame clones and leaves some out. Among about 41,000 clones listed, 95% were seen once. Sequenced here: unstimulated CD8+ T cells sorted from spleen or lymph node cells, sampled before transplant. Source of these receptors: a human donor who was the organ donor for an intestinal transplant.

The chain links TRBV30 to TRBJ1-1; D gene unclear. The CDR3 extends over 13 amino acids. CDR1 is GTSNPN and CDR2 is SVGIG in the germline V gene (reference sequence). V was pared by 0 bases and J by 1 base, with 6 bases between. The CDR3 is CAWSVLGNTEAFF. The CDR3 DNA reads as TGTGCCTGGAGTGTACTCGGGAACACTGAAGCTTTCTTT.

This chain connects TRBV6-5 to TRBJ1-6; a possible D gene is TRBD1 (5 bases). Looked up from germline, CDR1 is MNHEY and CDR2 is SVGAGI. This CDR3 comprises 15 residues. Deletions cut 4 bases from V and 9 bases from J, with 16 bases between. The CDR3 region is CASSSPGEGSSPLHF. DNA for the CDR3: TGTGCCAGCAGTTCGCCGGGGGAAGGGAGTTCACCCCTCCACTTT.

V and J are TRBV27 and TRBJ2-5, with a possible D match to TRBD2 (5 bases). The CDR3 extends over 15 amino acids. Trimming shortened V by 9 bases and J by 0 bases, and 17 bases separated the two germline ends. CDR1 is MNHEY and CDR2 is SMNVEV in the germline V gene (reference sequence). Here the CDR3 reads CASRRQLNYQETQYF. The CDR3 coding sequence is TGTGCCAGTAGGAGGCAACTGAATTACCAAGAGACCCAGTACTTC.

V and J are TRBV4-3 and TRBJ2-7, with D perhaps being TRBD1 or TRBD2 (7 bases each). CDR3 length equals 15 residues. CDR1 LGHNA and CDR2 YSLEER come from the germline V gene. Trimming removed 0 bases at V and 7 bases at J, with 16 bases between. The CDR3 DNA follows: TGCGCCAGCAGCCAAGATCAGGGGGGGCCTTGGGAGCAGTACTTC. Protein: CASSQDQGGPWEQYF.

The chain has TRBV19 and TRBJ2-6; D is unclear. V lost 10 bases and J lost 0, with 16 bases in between. Germline-derived CDR1 and CDR2 are LNHDA and SQIVND (reference sequence). The CDR3 is made up of 16 amino acids. The CDR3 DNA follows: TGTGCCACTGGGCACTCTCCCGACTCTGGGGCCAACGTCCTGACTTTC. This sequence encodes CATGHSPDSGANVLTF.

The chain has TRBV9 and TRBJ2-1, with 8 bases lining up with TRBD2. After removal of 2 bases from V and 2 bases from J, the junction contained 6 bases not matched to a gene. The CDR3 consists of 16 residues. Germline loops: CDR1 SGDLS, CDR2 YYNGEE. CDR3 amino acids: CASSVTSEIPYNEQFF. CDR3 coding DNA: TGTGCCAGCAGCGTGACTAGCGAAATACCCTACAATGAGCAGTTCTTC.

The chain recombines TRBV7-2 with TRBJ1-2, with D hard to call. Germline CDR1 is SGHTA and CDR2 is FQGNSA. Deletions cut 0 bases from V and 3 bases from J, with 8 bases between. This CDR3 region has 14 residues. The CDR3 DNA follows: TGTGCCAGCAGCTTAGCGTACGGCGACTATGGCTACACCTTC. Protein: CASSLAYGDYGYTF. Using reference TRBV7-2 and TRBJ1-2 for the parts outside the CDR3, the full variable domain is GAGVSQSPSNKVTEKGKDVELRCDPISGHTALYWYRQSLGQGLEFLIYFQGNSAPDKSGLPSDRFSAERTGGSVSTLTIQRTQQEDSAVYLCASSLAYGDYGYTFGSGTRLTVV.

The J gene is TRBJ2-3, the V gene TRBV5-1, with 7 bases aligning to TRBD2. The germline gives CDR1 SGHRS, CDR2 YFSETQ. Trimming cost V 4 bases and J 1 base; bases outside gene matches: 6. The CDR3 runs to 15 residues. CDR3 DNA: TGCGCCAGCAGCGTTCCCCGGGGGGGCACAGATACGCAGTATTTT. This gives the protein CASSVPRGGTDTQYF. The full variable domain, rest sourced from reference TRBV5-1 and TRBJ2-3, is KAGVTQTPRYLIKTRGQQVTLSCSPISGHRSVSWYQQTPGQGLQFLFEYFSETQRNKGNFPGRFSGRQFSNSRSEMNVSTLELGDSALYLCASSVPRGGTDTQYFGPGTRLTVL.

The chain combines TRBV6-1 with TRBJ1-1, with a tentative D call TRBD1 (6 bases). V shed 1 base and J shed 0 bases, with 9 bases lying between them. The CDR3 totals 15 residues. Germline V gene sequence: CDR1 MNHNS, CDR2 SASEGT. CDR3: CASSEGRTVNTEAFF. The DNA for the CDR3 is TGTGCCAGCAGTGAAGGCCGGACAGTGAACACTGAAGCTTTCTTT.

V usage is TRBV27 and J usage is TRBJ1-5; D not resolved. Germline V gene data show CDR1 as MNHEY and CDR2 as SMNVEV (reference sequence). There are 15 residues in the CDR3. The V and J ends lost 4 bases and 0 bases respectively, with 10 bases between them. The CDR3 DNA reads as TGTGCCAGCAGTTCGGGCCTCCTTAGCAATCAGCCCCAGCATTTT. Translating it yields CASSSGLLSNQPQHF.

The chain couples TRBV7-9 to TRBJ1-2; tentative D call: TRBD1 (5 bases). CDR1 SEHNR and CDR2 FQNEAQ come from the germline V gene (reference sequence). V was clipped by 0 bases and J by 4 bases, with 6 bases between them. The CDR3 is 13 residues long. The CDR3 spells CASSLAGGYGYTF. The CDR3 DNA reads as TGTGCCAGCAGCTTAGCGGGGGGCTATGGCTACACCTTC.

The chain has TRBV5-4 and TRBJ2-7; TRBD2 matches at 8 bases. The CDR3 totals 14 residues. The germline CDR1 and CDR2 sequences are SGHNT and YYREEE (reference sequence). The V segment lost 4 bases and the J segment 0 bases; nucleotides outside the gene matches: 3. The CDR3 sequence is CASSLGGDSYEQYF. CDR3 DNA: TGTGCCAGCAGCCTCGGGGGGGACTCCTACGAGCAGTACTTC. Supplemented by reference TRBV5-4 and TRBJ2-7, the full variable domain reads ETGVTQSPTHLIKTRGQQVTLRCSSQSGHNTVSWYQQALGQGPQFIFQYYREEENGRGNFPPRFSGLQFPNYSSELNVNALELDDSALYLCASSLGGDSYEQYFGPGTRLTVT.

The chain uses TRBV14 and TRBJ2-7; D is possibly TRBD1 (6 bases). The V gene lost 4 bases and the J gene lost 3 bases, with 16 bases spanning the gap. This CDR3 spans 15 amino acids. The germline V gene has CDR1 SGHDN and CDR2 FVKESK. In DNA form, the CDR3 reads TGTGCCAGCAGCCCAGGGGCCGGTGAATTCTACGAGCAGTACTTC. This codes for CASSPGAGEFYEQYF.

The gene calls are TRBV4-2 and TRBJ1-6; 9 bases are a match to TRBD1. This CDR3 region has 17 residues. J gave up 0 bases and V 3 bases, and 3 bases lay outside the gene matches. Germline assignment: CDR1 LGHNA and CDR2 YNFKEQ. CDR3 sequence: CASSQGTGSSYNSPLHF. The CDR3 bases are TGTGCCAGCAGCCAGGGGACAGGGAGCTCCTATAATTCACCCCTCCACTTT.

The genes are TRBV27 and TRBJ2-1, with D tentatively TRBD2 (6 bases). V was clipped by 2 bases and J by 7 bases, with 12 bases between them. From germline, CDR1 is MNHEY and CDR2 SMNVEV (reference sequence). The CDR3 is made up of 14 amino acids. The CDR3 nucleotides are TGTGCCAGCAGTTTAATGGCTAGCGCTAATGAGCAGTTCTTC. It codes for CASSLMASANEQFF.

V gene TRBV12-5 combines with J gene TRBJ2-1, with a weak D call TRBD1 (6 bases). The V gene's germline CDR1 is LGHNT and CDR2 FRNRAP. The CDR3 runs 14 residues. Trimming pared 7 bases from V and 4 bases from J, leaving 14 bases between. CDR3 sequence reads: CASVTGTPYNEQFF. The CDR3, as DNA: TGTGCTAGTGTCACGGGGACACCTTACAATGAGCAGTTCTTC.

V gene TRBV4-3 combines with J gene TRBJ2-7; unclear D gene. Trimming stripped 0 bases from V and 3 bases from J, with 21 bases between. The CDR3 runs 18 residues. Germline CDR1 is LGHNA and CDR2 is YSLEER. The CDR3 sequence is CASSQEWPGILGCYEQYF. The CDR3 bases are TGCGCCAGCAGCCAAGAATGGCCCGGAATACTGGGGTGCTACGAGCAGTACTTC.

The chain carries TRBV6-6 and TRBJ2-3; D is unresolved. This CDR3 has 16 amino acids. The V and J ends lost 0 bases and 1 base respectively, with 11 bases between them. Germline V CDR1 and CDR2: MNHNY, SVGAGI (reference sequence). CDR3 region: CASSYSHADRTDTQYF. The CDR3 bases are TGTGCCAGCAGTTACTCGCATGCGGACCGCACAGATACGCAGTATTTT.

The chain employs TRBV14 and TRBJ1-4; D possibly corresponds to TRBD1 (5 bases). The CDR3 is made up of 15 amino acids. Trimming cost V 1 base and J 4 bases, with 10 bases left between them. Germline V lookup: CDR1 SGHDN, CDR2 FVKESK. CDR3 amino acids: CASSQVAGFNEKLFF. As DNA, the CDR3 is TGTGCCAGCAGCCAAGTGGCAGGGTTTAATGAAAAACTGTTTTTT.

V is TRBV27 and J is TRBJ2-7; 7 nucleotides line up with TRBD2. Germline CDR1 is MNHEY and CDR2 is SMNVEV (reference sequence). CDR3 length: 14 residues. The V gene end was trimmed by 1 base and the J gene end by 8 bases; junction bases not matched to a gene: 8. DNA for the CDR3: TGTGCCAGCAGTTTATGGCGGGGGAACTCCCAGCAGTACTTC. It translates to CASSLWRGNSQQYF.

The chain recombines TRBV5-4 with TRBJ2-1; 11 bases map to TRBD1. Trimming at V came to 3 bases and at J to 7 bases, leaving 3 bases not matched to a gene. This CDR3 is 14 amino acids long. CDR1 and CDR2 from the germline V gene are SGHNT and YYREEE (reference sequence). CDR3 region: CASSSGTGGNEQFF. Written as DNA, the CDR3 is TGTGCCAGCAGCTCCGGGACAGGGGGTAATGAGCAGTTCTTC.

The chain employs TRBV6-5 and TRBJ2-2; D remains ambiguous. Trimming stripped 0 bases from V and 3 bases from J, with 5 bases between. The CDR3 loop spans 14 amino acids. Germline CDR1 reads MNHEY; CDR2 reads SVGAGI. CDR3 sequence (DNA): TGTGCCAGCAGTTACTCGGTAGACACCGGGGAGCTGTTTTTT. Amino acid sequence: CASSYSVDTGELFF.

This rearrangement joins TRBV4-2 to TRBJ2-2, with TRBD1 as a possible D gene (6 bases). This CDR3 contains 15 residues. Germline-derived CDR1 and CDR2 are LGHNA and YNFKEQ. The ends were cut back, 0 bases at V and 7 bases at J, with 12 bases in the middle. The CDR3 here is CASSQEQGGSGELFF. The CDR3 nucleotides read TGTGCCAGCAGCCAAGAACAAGGGGGAAGCGGGGAGCTGTTTTTT.

In its sample, this clone was seen once. Relative to the germline gene, one junction end is altered; a read error may explain this. The chain joins TRBV9 to TRBJ2-5; no clear D gene. The J call is uncertain, as TRBJ2-7 better fits the DNA end. CDR1 is SGDLS and CDR2 is YYNGEE in the germline V gene. The CDR3 runs to 13 residues. The CDR3 DNA reads TGTGCCAGCAGCGTAGGGACCTCCGACGAGCAGTACTTC. Translating gives CASSVGTSDEQYF.

The J gene is TRBJ2-7, the V gene TRBV10-3; D is uncertain. CDR1 and CDR2 from the germline V gene are ENHRY and SYGVKD. V was pared by 4 bases and J by 2 bases, with 21 bases between. The CDR3 is 17 residues long. The CDR3 DNA reads TGTGCCATCAGTGTCGGTTTGTGGACCTTACATCCCTACGAGCAGTACTTC. Its translation is CAISVGLWTLHPYEQYF.

The chain is built from TRBV4-1 and TRBJ2-7; 8 nucleotides align to TRBD1. Germline V CDR1 and CDR2: MGHRA, YSYEKL. CDR3 length equals 13 residues. V was pared by 4 bases and J by 8 bases, with 7 bases of the junction left unmatched. CDR3 protein: CASSRTGKVKQYF. DNA of the CDR3: TGCGCCAGCAGCCGGACAGGGAAGGTAAAGCAGTACTTC.

The rearrangement joins TRBV30 to TRBJ1-1; maybe TRBD1 (5 bases). V was pared by 4 bases and J by 1 base, with 16 bases between. Germline values: CDR1 GTSNPN, CDR2 SVGIG (reference sequence). The CDR3 is 15 residues long. DNA for the CDR3: TGTGCCTGGACCGGTCGGGGGGGTCCGAACACTGAAGCTTTCTTT. This codes for CAWTGRGGPNTEAFF.